One sample yielded the 14 T cell receptor beta chains listed below, sequenced in a study of Graves' ophthalmopathy and Graves' hyperthyroidism. Amplification of TCR beta CDR3 regions used RNA transcripts. First-round RT-PCR employed HTBI primers, with a second-round multiplex PCR after it. TCRdb reprocessed the multiplex PCR reads via MiXCR and lists one record per CDR3 protein. The sample has approximately 150,000 distinct CDR3 sequences; just under 40% are singletons. Sequencing was performed on peripheral blood. The receptors stem from a man in his thirties or forties with Graves' ophthalmopathy.

At least ten counts were recorded for this clonotype. The DNA for the CDR3 is TGTGCCAGCAGAGGGGCGGGATTACAAGAGACCCAGTACTTC. Translation gives CASRGAGLQETQYF. The V call is TRBV6-5, the J call TRBJ2-5; D is possibly TRBD2 (6 bases). V lost 6 bases and J 2 bases, leaving 13 bases between the germline ends. Germline CDR1 reads MNHEY; CDR2 reads SVGAGI. The CDR3 loop spans 14 amino acids.

This clonotype was detected once. V is TRBV28 and J is TRBJ2-5, with 7 bases aligning to TRBD1. The CDR3 has 14 amino acids. The J segment lost 4 bases and the V segment lost 2 bases, leaving 4 bases of the junction unmatched. Germline CDR1 reads MDHEN; CDR2 reads SYDVKM. The CDR3 DNA reads TGTGCCAGCAGTTTAACACAGGGGCCAGAGACCCAGTACTTC. This encodes CASSLTQGPETQYF.

The chain has TRBV28 and TRBJ2-5; maybe TRBD1 (5 bases). The CDR3 contains 11 residues. The germline CDR1 and CDR2 sequences are MDHEN and SYDVKM. Trimming stripped 6 bases from V and 9 bases from J, with 11 bases between. The CDR3 loop is CASSQEGAQYF. The CDR3 DNA reads TGTGCCAGCAGCCAGGAAGGGGCCCAGTACTTC.

This clonotype was detected only a few times. The rearrangement joins TRBV7-2 to TRBJ1-5; TRBD1 aligns across 8 bases. CDR1 SGHTA and CDR2 FQGNSA come from the germline V gene. This CDR3 comprises 15 residues. Losses at the gene ends were 2 bases for V and 2 bases for J; bases not matched to a gene: 2. CDR3 loop: CASSLWGQGNQPQHF. The DNA of the CDR3 is TGTGCCAGCAGCTTATGGGGACAGGGCAATCAGCCCCAGCATTTT.

The chain links TRBV28 to TRBJ1-1, with 12 bases that match TRBD1. The trim removed 3 bases at V and 11 bases at J, leaving 10 bases unmatched. There are 15 residues in the CDR3. Germline CDR1 is MDHEN and CDR2 is SYDVKM. CDR3 nucleotide sequence: TGTGCCAGCAGTTTGGAGGGACAGGGGGCTAGGGGCGCTTTCTTT. The encoded protein is CASSLEGQGARGAFF.

The chain is built from TRBV6-1 and TRBJ2-7; D is undetermined. V was cut by 7 bases and J by 3 bases, with 19 bases left in between. This CDR3 is 15 amino acids long. From germline, CDR1 is MNHNS and CDR2 SASEGT. CDR3 sequence: CASNLTPTRHYEQYF. Written as DNA, the CDR3 is TGTGCCAGCAACCTTACCCCTACTCGCCACTACGAGCAGTACTTC.

The rearrangement joins TRBV6-2 or TRBV6-3 to TRBJ2-2; 14 nucleotides match TRBD2. This CDR3 is 19 amino acids long. V lost 2 bases to trimming and J lost 4 bases; unmatched junction nucleotides: 9. CDR1 and CDR2 from the germline V gene are MNHEY and SVGEGT. The CDR3 DNA sequence: TGTGCCAGCAGTTACCCCCCGACTAGCGGGAGGGCCTTCACCGGGGAGCTGTTTTTT. This gives the protein CASSYPPTSGRAFTGELFF.

This clonotype was seen more than once but under ten times. J is TRBJ2-7 and V is TRBV7-2, with 10 bases aligning to TRBD2. Germline V CDR1 and CDR2: SGHTA, FQGNSA. Trimming took 8 bases from V and 6 from J; bases not matched to a gene: 13. CDR3 length: 15 residues. The CDR3 nucleotides read TGTGCCAGCTGTCCATTACCGGGACTAGCGTTCGAGCAGTACTTC. It is translated as CASCPLPGLAFEQYF.

This clonotype showed up many times. The chain combines TRBV12-3 or TRBV12-4 with TRBJ2-7; D might be TRBD1 (6 bases). CDR3 length: 15 residues. Trimming stripped 1 base from V and 1 base from J, with 11 bases between. CDR3 protein: CASSLVGHPSYEQYF. CDR3 DNA sequence: TGTGCCAGCAGTTTAGTGGGACACCCATCCTACGAGCAGTACTTC.

At least ten counts were recorded for this clonotype. This sequence joins TRBV6-2 or TRBV6-3 and TRBJ1-5; D perhaps matches TRBD1 (5 bases). V lost 2 bases, J lost 9 bases, and 17 bases lay in between. The germline V gene encodes CDR1 MNHEY and CDR2 SVGEGT. The CDR3 runs to 15 residues. The CDR3 protein is CASSYQGTRASPQHF. CDR3 DNA sequence: TGTGCCAGCAGTTACCAGGGCACCCGCGCTTCGCCCCAGCATTTT.

This rearrangement joins TRBV27 to TRBJ1-1; D is unresolved. Per germline, CDR1 MNHEY and CDR2 SMNVEV (reference sequence). Trimming took off 6 bases at V and 10 bases at J, with 12 bases between the two ends. The CDR3 sequence is 11 residues long. DNA for the CDR3: TGTGCCAGCAGGCTTGGGGAAGTAGCTTTCTTT. Protein: CASRLGEVAFF.

At least ten counts were recorded for this clonotype. The chain couples TRBV6-5 to TRBJ2-5; possibly TRBD1 for D (6 bases). Germline V lookup: CDR1 MNHEY, CDR2 SVGAGI. The germline V and J ends were trimmed by 0 bases and 7 bases, with 9 bases remaining between them. The CDR3 is made up of 13 amino acids. CDR3 nucleotide sequence: TGTGCCAGCAGTTACTCGGGGGCCGGGACCCAGTACTTC. It yields the protein CASSYSGAGTQYF.

The CDR3 loop reads CASSSVDRGENNQPQHF. CDR3 sequence (DNA): TGTGCCAGCAGTTCCGTGGACAGGGGAGAAAACAATCAGCCCCAGCATTTT. The rearrangement links TRBV12-3 or TRBV12-4 to TRBJ1-5, with 9 bases that match TRBD1. This CDR3 is 17 amino acids long. The V segment lost 4 bases and the J segment 3 bases; nucleotides outside the gene matches: 10.

The rearrangement links TRBV4-2 to TRBJ1-1, with D tentatively TRBD1 (6 bases). Germline CDR1 reads LGHNA; CDR2 reads YNFKEQ. The CDR3 sequence is 15 residues long. With 4 bases removed from V and 0 bases from J, the gap between germline ends came to 12 bases. CDR3 DNA: TGTGCCAGCAGCCCACACGGGGGCATGAACACTGAAGCTTTCTTT. Translation gives CASSPHGGMNTEAFF.